The present T cell receptor beta chain was sequenced within a study of CXCR3-negative and CXCR3-positive naive CD8 T cells. Findings and caveats of the study: CXCR3-negative naive cells had less hydrophobic TRB CDR3s than did CXCR3-positive naive cells.

Concerning this clonotype: Its specificity is not known.

Germline V lookup: CDR1 DFQATT, CDR2 SNEGSKA (reference sequence). The CDR3 spans 15 residues. TRB cDNA libraries were made by UMI-labeled 5' RACE. From its re-call of the 5' RACE reads, TCRdb lists each CDR3 protein once, without DNA. This sample's clone table lists tens of thousands of distinct CDR3 sequences. The sequence derives from a human donor in good health. Some clones in this sample may be carry-over from other donors' samples. Sequenced sample: naive CXCR3+ CD8+ T cells from blood. The subset denotes: CD45RO-CCR7+CD27+CD95- naive CD8+ T cells expressing CXCR3 (TNR3+). The chain has TRBV20-1 and TRBJ1-1. The CDR3 region is CSARDQDEIRVGAFF.